This TCR beta chain was sequenced in a study of shared clonotypes between healthy human individuals. At deep level, the assay was performed. Clones were read by immunoSEQ multiplex PCR, and TCRdb kept only the in-frame ones, dropping some. The sample lists 550,000 to 850,000 clones, under 80% occurring once. After removal of 6 bases from V and 2 bases from J, the junction contained 7 bases not matched to a gene. Germline CDR1 reads WNHNN; CDR2 reads SYGVQD (reference sequence). The length of the CDR3 is 15 residues. The TCR comes from a woman aged 25 to 45 in good health. V usage is TRBV10-1 and J usage is TRBJ2-7; 10 bases are a match to TRBD2. Sequenced material: memory CD4+ T cells sorted from blood. Subset meaning: CD45RA-negative fraction. The CDR3 DNA reads TGCGCCAGCAGCCCCGGGACTAGCGTAGCCTACGAGCAGTACTTC. It is translated as CASSPGTSVAYEQYF.